These 19 T cell receptor beta chains were all obtained from the same sample, sequenced in a study of identical twins. TCRdb independently ran MiXCR on the 5' RACE reads; one entry per CDR3 protein. In the table there are around 100,000 distinct CDR3 sequences, roughly 6% of which are singletons. Material for sequencing was memory T cells sorted from blood. Source of these receptors: a woman in her forties or fifties in good health.

This clonotype came up many times. CDR3 in amino acids: CASSSPGETQYF. The CDR3 nucleotides read TGTGCCAGCAGCTCCCCCGGGGAGACCCAGTACTTC. This chain joins TRBV13 and TRBJ2-5; D unclear. Germline V gene data show CDR1 as PRHDT and CDR2 as FYEKMQ (reference sequence). This CDR3 has 12 amino acids. The V end was cut by 4 bases, the J end by 5 bases, with 8 bases between. Full variable domain (rest looked up from reference TRBV13 and TRBJ2-5): AAGVIQSPRHLIKEKRETATLKCYPIPRHDTVYWYQQGPGQDPQFLISFYEKMQSDKGSIPDRFSAQQFSDYHSELNMSSLELGDSALYFCASSSPGETQYFGPGTRLLVL.

This clonotype was observed a few times. The CDR3 region is CSASVQGGANVLTF. The CDR3, as DNA: TGCAGTGCTAGTGTACAGGGTGGGGCCAACGTCCTGACTTTC. The V and J genes are TRBV20-1 and TRBJ2-6, with D perhaps TRBD1 (6 bases). Germline V gene data show CDR1 as DFQATT and CDR2 as SNEGSKA (reference sequence). The CDR3 has 14 amino acids. Trimming stripped 3 bases from V and 3 bases from J, with 9 bases between.

This clonotype occurred many times. The chain joins TRBV29-1 to TRBJ1-1, with D possibly being TRBD1 (5 bases). V lost 7 bases to trimming and J lost 5 bases, with 17 bases between them. CDR1 SQVTM and CDR2 ANQGSEA come from the germline V gene. The CDR3 loop spans 13 amino acids. The CDR3 sequence: CSAHAGGRTEAFF. DNA of the CDR3: TGCAGCGCACACGCCGGGGGGAGGACTGAAGCTTTCTTT.

This clonotype was seen at least ten times. The chain combines TRBV3-1 with TRBJ1-2, with 7 bases matching TRBD1. From germline, CDR1 is LGHDT and CDR2 YNNKEL (reference sequence). Unmatched junction bases numbered 5, after V lost 0 bases and J lost 4 bases. This CDR3 has 15 residues. As DNA, the CDR3 is TGTGCCAGCAGCCAAGATCACAGGGGCGGCTATGGCTACACCTTC. Translated, it gives CASSQDHRGGYGYTF.

Of note for this clonotype: One base away lies a much larger clone, so this may be a sequencing read error. The chain links TRBV2 to TRBJ2-3; perhaps TRBD1 as D (7 bases). Deletions cut 9 bases from V and 3 bases from J, with 22 bases between. CDR1 and CDR2 from the germline V gene are SNHLY and FYNNEI. The CDR3 has 16 residues. For the CDR3, the DNA is TGTGCCAGAAGTCAAATCGGGTCAGGGGGGACAGATACGCAGTATTTT. Residues: CARSQIGSGGTDTQYF.

This clonotype came up many times. The CDR3 here is CASSQLAGHSEQYF. For the CDR3, the DNA is TGTGCCAGCAGCCAACTAGCGGGGCATTCTGAGCAGTACTTC. V gene TRBV3-1 combines with J gene TRBJ2-7; TRBD2 aligns across 9 bases. Germline CDR1 and CDR2: LGHDT and YNNKEL (reference sequence). The V and J ends lost 2 bases and 7 bases, in that order; junction bases with no gene match: 6. This CDR3 has 14 amino acids.

This clonotype showed up many times. The chain links TRBV7-2 to TRBJ1-5; D perhaps matches TRBD1 (5 bases). This CDR3 spans 14 amino acids. The V and J ends lost 1 base and 4 bases respectively, with 8 bases between them. CDR1 is SGHTA, CDR2 FQGNSA, per germline. CDR3 in amino acids: CASSLVGGNQPQHF. The CDR3 DNA is TGTGCCAGCAGCTTAGTCGGGGGTAATCAGCCCCAGCATTTT.

The V and J genes are TRBV20-1 and TRBJ1-2, with a possible D match to TRBD1 (5 bases). The length of the CDR3 is 13 residues. Per the germline V gene, CDR1 is DFQATT and CDR2 is SNEGSKA (reference sequence). V was cut by 6 bases and J by 4 bases, with 15 bases left in between. For the CDR3, the DNA is TGCAGTGCCCCCAAGGGCGGGGGCTATGGCTACACCTTC. Its protein product is CSAPKGGGYGYTF.

The J gene is TRBJ2-1, the V gene TRBV9; 12 nucleotides agree with TRBD2. CDR1 is SGDLS, CDR2 YYNGEE, per germline. This CDR3 is 15 amino acids long. V lost 5 bases to trimming and J lost 6 bases; unmatched junction nucleotides: 6. The DNA of the CDR3 is TGTGCCAGCAGTCCTCTAGCGGGAGGGATCAATGAGCAGTTCTTC. Residues: CASSPLAGGINEQFF.

This clonotype was observed many times. This chain links TRBV5-1 with TRBJ1-5; a weak D match, TRBD1 (5 bases). Trimming took 0 bases from V and 6 from J, leaving 13 bases between them. This CDR3 has 15 residues. Germline CDR1 reads SGHRS; CDR2 reads YFSETQ. The DNA of the CDR3 is TGCGCCAGCAGCTTGGCAGGACGGGACGGTCAGCCCCAGCATTTT. Protein sequence: CASSLAGRDGQPQHF.

This clonotype was seen at least ten times. The genes are TRBV3-1 and TRBJ2-2; D is tentatively TRBD1 or TRBD2 (5 bases each). Germline values: CDR1 LGHDT, CDR2 YNNKEL (reference sequence). The CDR3 has 15 residues. Trimming pared 2 bases from V and 7 bases from J, leaving 14 bases between. CDR3 residues: CASSQRLGTGGELFF. The CDR3 coding sequence is TGTGCCAGCAGCCAAAGATTGGGGACGGGCGGGGAGCTGTTTTTT.

This clonotype was seen at least ten times. The gene calls are TRBV12-3 or TRBV12-4 and TRBJ1-5; D gene uncertain. There are 15 residues in the CDR3. The germline V and J ends were trimmed by 4 bases and 6 bases, with 16 bases remaining between them. CDR3 DNA: TGTGCCAGCAGTTCAGAGTTGGAGGAGGGTCAGCCCCAGCATTTT. Residues: CASSSELEEGQPQHF.

In its sample, this clonotype was seen many times. The chain joins TRBV6-5 to TRBJ1-5; 8 nucleotides agree with TRBD1. Germline CDR1 and CDR2: MNHEY and SVGAGI. This CDR3 spans 13 amino acids. V shed 8 bases, J shed 10 bases, and the junction held 10 bases outside the gene matches. The CDR3 nucleotides read TGTGCCAGCCAGGGGGCGCAGGGTCAACCCCAGCATTTT. The encoded protein is CASQGAQGQPQHF.

This clonotype was counted ten times or more. V gene TRBV29-1 combines with J gene TRBJ1-2; a possible D gene is TRBD1 (5 bases). The V gene lost 5 bases and the J gene lost 0 bases, with 10 bases spanning the gap. Germline V CDR1 and CDR2: SQVTM, ANQGSEA. The CDR3 spans 13 residues. CDR3 sequence: CSVTGATNYGYTF. CDR3 sequence (DNA): TGCAGCGTTACCGGGGCCACTAACTATGGCTACACCTTC.

J is TRBJ2-3 and V is TRBV6-6; D is possibly TRBD1 or TRBD2 (7 bases each). V was cut by 7 bases and J by 0 bases, with 14 bases left in between. This CDR3 contains 15 residues. Germline V gene sequence: CDR1 MNHNY, CDR2 SVGAGI (reference sequence). CDR3 bases: TGTGCCAGCACCCCCAGGGGGGGTAGCACAGATACGCAGTATTTT. Its translation: CASTPRGGSTDTQYF.

This clonotype has at least ten counts. This chain links TRBV19 with TRBJ2-7; 8 nucleotides match TRBD2. V lost 4 bases and J lost 7; bases outside the gene matches: 9. Germline V gene sequence: CDR1 LNHDA, CDR2 SQIVND (reference sequence). This CDR3 region has 14 residues. The CDR3 nucleotides are TGTGCCAGTAGTAAGACTAGCGCTCCAGGTGAGCAGTACGTC. Translating it yields CASSKTSAPGEQYV.

Only a few counts were recorded for this clonotype. V gene TRBV6-1 combines with J gene TRBJ2-3, with 11 bases aligning to TRBD2. Looked up from germline, CDR1 is MNHNS and CDR2 is SASEGT. The V and J ends lost 6 bases and 4 bases, in that order; junction bases with no gene match: 3. The CDR3 totals 14 residues. The CDR3 spells CASSTSGSADTQYF. CDR3 in DNA: TGTGCCAGCAGCACTAGCGGGAGCGCAGATACGCAGTATTTT.

This clonotype has only a few counts. This could be a read error, since a much larger clone is one nucleotide away. The genes are TRBV11-2 and TRBJ2-1; 7 bases line up with TRBD2. The CDR3 sequence is 14 residues long. J gave up 7 bases and V 10 bases, and 13 bases lay outside the gene matches. The germline V gene has CDR1 SGHAT and CDR2 FQNNGV. The CDR3 region has the DNA TGTGCCAACACCACTGAGGATAGCGGGAATGAGCAGTTCTTC. Encoded protein: CANTTEDSGNEQFF.

Many counts were recorded for this clonotype. The chain joins TRBV6-2 or TRBV6-3 to TRBJ2-5; TRBD2 matches at 8 bases. Trimming cost V 8 bases and J 5 bases; bases outside gene matches: 13. From germline, CDR1 is MNHEY and CDR2 SVGEGT. CDR3 size: 15 residues. The CDR3 reads CASALFGRAMETQYF. The CDR3 DNA reads TGTGCCAGCGCACTATTCGGGAGGGCCATGGAGACCCAGTACTTC.